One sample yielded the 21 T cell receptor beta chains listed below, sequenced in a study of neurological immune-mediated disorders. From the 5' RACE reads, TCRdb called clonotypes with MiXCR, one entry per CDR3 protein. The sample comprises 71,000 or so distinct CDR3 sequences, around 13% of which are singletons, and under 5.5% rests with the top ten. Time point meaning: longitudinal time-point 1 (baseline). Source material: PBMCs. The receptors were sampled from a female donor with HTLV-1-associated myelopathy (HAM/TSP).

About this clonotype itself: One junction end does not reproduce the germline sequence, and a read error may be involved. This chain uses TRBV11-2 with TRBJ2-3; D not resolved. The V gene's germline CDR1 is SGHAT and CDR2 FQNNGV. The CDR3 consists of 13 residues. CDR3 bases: TGTGCCAGCAGCTTAAGTAGCCCATATACGCAGTATTTC. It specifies CASSLSSPYTQYF.

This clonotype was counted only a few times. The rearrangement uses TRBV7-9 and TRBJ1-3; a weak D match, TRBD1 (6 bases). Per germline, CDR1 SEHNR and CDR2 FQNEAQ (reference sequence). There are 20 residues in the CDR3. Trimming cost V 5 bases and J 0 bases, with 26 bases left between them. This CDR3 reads CASSPTTLDSFFISGNTIYF. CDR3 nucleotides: TGTGCCAGCAGCCCTACAACACTGGACAGCTTCTTTATCTCTGGAAACACCATATATTTT.

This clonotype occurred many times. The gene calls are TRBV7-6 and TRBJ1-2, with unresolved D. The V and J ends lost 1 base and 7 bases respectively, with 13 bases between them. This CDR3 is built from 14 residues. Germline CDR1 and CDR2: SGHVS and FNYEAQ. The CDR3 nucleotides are TGTGCCAGCAGCTTAGACGAGCGGTACGGTGGCTACACCTTC. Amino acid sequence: CASSLDERYGGYTF.

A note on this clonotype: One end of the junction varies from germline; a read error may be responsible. This CDR3 reads CATSRVWSSYNEQFF. The CDR3 nucleotides read TGTGCTACCAGCAGAGTCTGGAGCTCCTACAATGAGCAGTTCTTC. The chain uses TRBV15 and TRBJ2-1; D is ambiguous. This CDR3 has 15 amino acids. Germline V gene data show CDR1 as LNHNV and CDR2 as YYDKDF (reference sequence).

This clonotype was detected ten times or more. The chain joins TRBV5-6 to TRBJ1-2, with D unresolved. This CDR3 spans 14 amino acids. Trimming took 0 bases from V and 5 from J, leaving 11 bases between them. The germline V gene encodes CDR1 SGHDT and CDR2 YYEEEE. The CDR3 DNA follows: TGTGCCAGCAGCTTGGTAGGGCCTGCATATGGCTACACCTTC. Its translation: CASSLVGPAYGYTF.

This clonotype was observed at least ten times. CDR3 sequence: CASSLDDRGKQYF. The CDR3 bases are TGCGCCAGCAGCTTGGACGACAGGGGGAAGCAGTACTTC. V and J are TRBV5-1 and TRBJ2-7; 9 bases map to TRBD1. The CDR3 sequence is 13 residues long. V lost 0 bases to trimming and J lost 8 bases; unmatched junction nucleotides: 3. From germline, CDR1 is SGHRS and CDR2 YFSETQ.

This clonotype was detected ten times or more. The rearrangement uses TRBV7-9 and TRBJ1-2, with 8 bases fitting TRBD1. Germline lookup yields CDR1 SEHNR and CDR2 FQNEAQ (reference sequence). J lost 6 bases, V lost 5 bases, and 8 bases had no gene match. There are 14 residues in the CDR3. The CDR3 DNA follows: TGTGCCAGCAGCGCTCAGGGGGCCGGTAATGGCTACACCTTC. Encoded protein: CASSAQGAGNGYTF.

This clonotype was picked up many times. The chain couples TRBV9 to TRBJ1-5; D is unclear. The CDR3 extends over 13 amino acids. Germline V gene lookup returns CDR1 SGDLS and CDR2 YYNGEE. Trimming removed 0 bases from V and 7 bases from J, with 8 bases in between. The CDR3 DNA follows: TGTGCCAGCAGCGTAGCTCTCGGACAGCCCCAGCATTTT. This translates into CASSVALGQPQHF.

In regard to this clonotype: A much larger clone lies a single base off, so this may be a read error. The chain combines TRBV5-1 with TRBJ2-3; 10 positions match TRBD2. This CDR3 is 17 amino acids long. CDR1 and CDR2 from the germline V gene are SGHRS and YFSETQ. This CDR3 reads CSSSLGLLAGDPDTQYF. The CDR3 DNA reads TGCTCCAGCAGCTTGGGCTTGCTAGCGGGGGACCCAGATACGCAGTATTTT.

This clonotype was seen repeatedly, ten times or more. The DNA of the CDR3 is TGCAGCGTTGGGCGGGGGCAGGGTGGCAATCAGCCCCAGCATTTT. Encoded protein: CSVGRGQGGNQPQHF. The V call is TRBV29-1, the J call TRBJ1-5; the D gene is possibly TRBD1 (6 bases). The CDR3 loop spans 15 amino acids. CDR1 and CDR2 from the germline V gene are SQVTM and ANQGSEA. V was cut by 4 bases and J by 2 bases, with 15 bases left in between.

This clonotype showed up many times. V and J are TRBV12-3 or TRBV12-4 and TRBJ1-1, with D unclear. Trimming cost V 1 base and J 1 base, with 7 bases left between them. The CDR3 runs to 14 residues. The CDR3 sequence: CASSLGQKNTEAFF. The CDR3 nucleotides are TGTGCCAGCAGTTTAGGTCAGAAGAACACTGAAGCTTTCTTT.

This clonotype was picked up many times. The CDR3 DNA sequence: TGCGCCAGCAGCCCCCGGGGTAGGCGGGACGAGCAGTACTTC. Residues: CASSPRGRRDEQYF. This chain uses TRBV5-1 with TRBJ2-7; D possibly corresponds to TRBD2 (5 bases). Per germline, CDR1 SGHRS and CDR2 YFSETQ. Between the trimmed V and J ends, which lost 4 bases and 5 bases, there was a span of 16 bases. This CDR3 is built from 14 residues.

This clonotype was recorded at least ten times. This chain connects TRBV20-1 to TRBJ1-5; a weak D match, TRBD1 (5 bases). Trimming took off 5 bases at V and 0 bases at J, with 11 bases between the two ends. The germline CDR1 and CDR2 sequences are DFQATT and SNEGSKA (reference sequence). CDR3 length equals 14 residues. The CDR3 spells CSARDGGSNQPQHF. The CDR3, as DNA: TGCAGTGCTCGGGACGGAGGTAGCAATCAGCCCCAGCATTTT.

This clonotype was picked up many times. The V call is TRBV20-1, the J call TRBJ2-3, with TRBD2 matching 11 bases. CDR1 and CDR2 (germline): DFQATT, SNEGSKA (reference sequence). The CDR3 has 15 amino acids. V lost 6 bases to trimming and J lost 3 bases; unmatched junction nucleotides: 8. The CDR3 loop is CSARRLAGSTDTQYF. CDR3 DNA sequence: TGCAGTGCCCGACGACTAGCGGGGTCGACAGATACGCAGTATTTT.

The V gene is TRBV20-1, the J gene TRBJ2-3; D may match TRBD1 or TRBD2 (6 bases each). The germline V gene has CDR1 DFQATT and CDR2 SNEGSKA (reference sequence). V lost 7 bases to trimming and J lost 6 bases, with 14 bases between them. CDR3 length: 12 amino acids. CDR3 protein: CSGGAGSDTQYF. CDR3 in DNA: TGCAGTGGGGGGGCGGGGTCCGATACGCAGTATTTT.

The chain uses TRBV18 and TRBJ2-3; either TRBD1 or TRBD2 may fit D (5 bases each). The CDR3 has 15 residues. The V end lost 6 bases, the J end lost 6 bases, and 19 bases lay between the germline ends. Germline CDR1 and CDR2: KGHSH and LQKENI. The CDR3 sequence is CASSYGTKGVDTQYF. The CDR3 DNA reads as TGTGCCAGCTCGTATGGGACCAAGGGTGTCGATACGCAGTATTTT. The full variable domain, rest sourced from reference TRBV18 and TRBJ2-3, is NAGVMQNPRHLVRRRGQEARLRCSPMKGHSHVYWYRQLPEEGLKFMVYLQKENIIDESGMPKERFSAEFPKEGPSILRIQQVVRGDSAAYFCASSYGTKGVDTQYFGPGTRLTVL.

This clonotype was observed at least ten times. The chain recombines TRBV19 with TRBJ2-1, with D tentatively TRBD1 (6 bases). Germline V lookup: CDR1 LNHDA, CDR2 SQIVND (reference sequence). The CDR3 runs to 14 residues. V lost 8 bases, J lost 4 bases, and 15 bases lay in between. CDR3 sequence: CASVGQGMYNEQFF. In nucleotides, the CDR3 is TGTGCCAGTGTAGGGCAGGGGATGTACAATGAGCAGTTCTTC.

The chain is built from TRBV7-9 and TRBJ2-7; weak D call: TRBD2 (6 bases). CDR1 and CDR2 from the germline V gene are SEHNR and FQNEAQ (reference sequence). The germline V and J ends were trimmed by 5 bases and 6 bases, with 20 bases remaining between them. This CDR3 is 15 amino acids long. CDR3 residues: CASSPGANGGREQYF. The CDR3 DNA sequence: TGTGCCAGCAGCCCCGGGGCCAACGGGGGACGCGAGCAGTACTTC.

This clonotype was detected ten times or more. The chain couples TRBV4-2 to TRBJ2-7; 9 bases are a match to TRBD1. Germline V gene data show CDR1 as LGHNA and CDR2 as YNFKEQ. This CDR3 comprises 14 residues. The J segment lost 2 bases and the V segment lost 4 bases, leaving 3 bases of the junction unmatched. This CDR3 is CASSPGQGTYEQYF. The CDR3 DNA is TGTGCCAGCAGCCCGGGACAGGGCACCTACGAGCAGTACTTC.

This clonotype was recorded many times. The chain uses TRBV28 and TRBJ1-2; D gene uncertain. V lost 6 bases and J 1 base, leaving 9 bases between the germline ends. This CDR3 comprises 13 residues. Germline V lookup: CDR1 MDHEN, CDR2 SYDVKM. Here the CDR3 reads CASSTGINYGYTF. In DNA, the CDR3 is TGTGCCAGCAGCACTGGAATTAACTATGGCTACACCTTC.

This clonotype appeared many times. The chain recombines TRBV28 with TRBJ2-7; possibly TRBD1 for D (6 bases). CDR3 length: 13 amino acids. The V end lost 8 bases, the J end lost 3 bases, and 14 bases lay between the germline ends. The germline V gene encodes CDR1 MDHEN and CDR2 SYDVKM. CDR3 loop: CASLKTGSYEQYF. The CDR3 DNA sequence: TGTGCCAGCCTCAAGACAGGCAGCTACGAGCAGTACTTC.